The TCR beta chain under discussion was sequenced for a study of blood T cells in healthy people across ages. General study findings and limits: Those diversity estimates obtained from one million T cells were thought to be underestimates. Naive T cell percentage and TCR beta diversity correlated strongly.

PCR was performed a second time for about 7 to 12 cycles using a sample-barcoded 5' primer and a J-beta primer mix. TCRdb processed the 5' RACE reads anew with MiXCR; each CDR3 protein has one entry. The sample lists approximately 790,000 distinct CDR3 sequences, under 80% seen once, with roughly a quarter in the top ten. As regards this clonotype: Its antigen is undetermined.

Germline V gives CDR1 MDHEN, CDR2 SYDVKM. The CDR3 runs to 16 residues. V lost 3 bases to trimming and J lost 2 bases, with 14 bases between them. Collection of ten milliliters of peripheral blood was performed for each donor. The material sequenced was blood. This chain links TRBV28 with TRBJ2-4; either TRBD1 or TRBD2 may fit D (6 bases each). The clonotype comes from a man aged 30-40 years in good health. Here the CDR3 reads CASSFRGRGPKNIQYF. The CDR3 nucleotides read TGTGCCAGCAGTTTCCGGGGGCGCGGGCCCAAAAACATTCAGTACTTC.